This T cell receptor beta chain was documented in a study of T cells after yellow fever vaccination. Study-level findings and limits: Faster peaking, at day 5 versus 15, marked a secondary response that was weaker. Boosting was followed by the reappearance of most primary-vaccination clones (roughly 95% CD4, about 88% CD8).

Comment on this clonotype: Its antigen is not identified.

Per the germline V gene, CDR1 is SGHAT and CDR2 is FQNNGV. This CDR3 spans 16 amino acids. V dropped 0 bases and J dropped 9; count of bases not matched to a gene: 8. TCRdb re-derived calls from the 5' RACE reads in MiXCR, one entry per CDR3 protein. The data show about 510,000 distinct CDR3 sequences, just over 20% seen once. The V call is TRBV11-2, the J call TRBJ2-1; 10 bases match TRBD2. The clonotype was recovered from a man younger than 35 who received the YFV17D yellow fever vaccine. Sample: PBMCs, taken more than 20 days after the first yellow fever vaccination. CDR3 sequence: CASSLDRASGGFEQFF. The CDR3 DNA reads TGTGCCAGCAGCTTAGATCGGGCTAGCGGGGGATTTGAGCAGTTCTTC.